Below, 23 T cell receptor beta chains from the same sample are listed, as sequenced in a study of CD8 T cells in ankylosing spondylitis (dated by TCRdb to 2017 to 2019). Receptor libraries were prepared by 5' RACE. These reads were obtained on an Illumina HiSeq 2500. The raw public reads went through TCRdb reprocessing: fastp at Q25, MiXCR clone calling, in-frame beta chains kept. Every entry covers one CDR3 protein and lists the most common genes and DNA from its rows. The sample table records about 160,000 distinct CDR3 sequences; roughly 18% of these occur just once. The ten largest clones capture about 8.2% of the sample. Sequencing input: blood, either unsorted or a sorted T cell fraction (not recorded which). The receptors derive from a male donor with ankylosing spondylitis or in good health (not recorded which).

The rearrangement joins TRBV4-1 to TRBJ2-7; 12 bases are a match to TRBD1. Germline trimming cut 3 bases from V and 2 bases from J; bases unmatched to any gene: 8. Germline V gene lookup returns CDR1 MGHRA and CDR2 YSYEKL. This CDR3 is 17 amino acids long. In DNA form, the CDR3 reads TGCGCCAGCAGCCATCTCTTGGGACAGGGGGCGGCCTACGAGCAGTACTTC. Translated: CASSHLLGQGAAYEQYF.

This clonotype occurred a few times. This chain uses TRBV23-1 with TRBJ2-1; TRBD2 is a possible D gene (5 bases). TRBV23-1 is designated an ORF whose function remains uncertain. The CDR3 totals 16 residues. Trimming pared 8 bases from V and 7 bases from J, leaving 24 bases between. In nucleotides, the CDR3 is TGCGCCAGCTTCCGGGCCTGTCGACGGAGAGGGAATGAGCAGTTCTTC. This gives the protein CASFRACRRRGNEQFF.

This clonotype was detected ten times or more. The rearrangement links TRBV5-1 to TRBJ2-1, with D unclear. CDR3 length equals 11 residues. Between the trimmed V and J ends, which lost 6 bases and 3 bases, there was a span of 4 bases. Germline-derived CDR1 and CDR2 are SGHRS and YFSETQ. The CDR3 reads CASTLYNEQFF. The CDR3 nucleotides are TGCGCCAGCACCCTCTACAATGAGCAGTTCTTC. Full variable domain (missing parts from reference TRBV5-1 and TRBJ2-1): KAGVTQTPRYLIKTRGQQVTLSCSPISGHRSVSWYQQTPGQGLQFLFEYFSETQRNKGNFPGRFSGRQFSNSRSEMNVSTLELGDSALYLCASTLYNEQFFGPGTRLTVL.

In its sample, this clonotype was seen a few times. The chain carries TRBV29-1 and TRBJ1-1; D may be TRBD1 (5 bases). Germline CDR1 is SQVTM and CDR2 is ANQGSEA. This CDR3 comprises 13 residues. Trimming pared 5 bases from V and 5 bases from J, leaving 15 bases between. The CDR3 DNA is TGCAGCGTTCAATCAGGGTACTCGACTGAAGCTTTCTTT. Residues: CSVQSGYSTEAFF.

The genes are TRBV29-1 and TRBJ2-3, with 8 bases lining up with TRBD2. The ends lost 6 bases at V and 0 bases at J; junction bases unmatched: 5. The CDR3 contains 14 residues. Germline lookup yields CDR1 SQVTM and CDR2 ANQGSEA. CDR3 sequence (DNA): TGCAGCGTGCGGACTAGCACTAGCACAGATACGCAGTATTTT. Its protein is CSVRTSTSTDTQYF.

The chain carries TRBV5-1 and TRBJ2-2; no clear D. Trimming stripped 4 bases from V and 8 bases from J, with 6 bases between. The CDR3 loop spans 11 amino acids. Germline CDR1 and CDR2: SGHRS and YFSETQ. The CDR3 DNA is TGCGCCAGCAGCGTGCAGGGGGAGCTGTTTTTT. The encoded protein is CASSVQGELFF.

This clonotype was counted ten times or more. V and J are TRBV5-1 and TRBJ2-3; tentative D call: TRBD1 (6 bases). Germline lookup yields CDR1 SGHRS and CDR2 YFSETQ. Trimming removed 4 bases from V and 2 bases from J, with 14 bases in between. This CDR3 comprises 15 residues. CDR3 DNA sequence: TGCGCCAGCAGCCTCTCACAGGGACCCACAGATACGCAGTATTTT. This translates into CASSLSQGPTDTQYF. The whole variable domain, remainder taken from reference TRBV5-1 and TRBJ2-3, is KAGVTQTPRYLIKTRGQQVTLSCSPISGHRSVSWYQQTPGQGLQFLFEYFSETQRNKGNFPGRFSGRQFSNSRSEMNVSTLELGDSALYLCASSLSQGPTDTQYFGPGTRLTVL.

Only a few counts were recorded for this clonotype. The chain has TRBV6-1 and TRBJ1-1; D uncertain. V lost 6 bases to trimming and J lost 0 bases, with 17 bases between them. Germline V CDR1 and CDR2: MNHNS, SASEGT. This CDR3 is built from 16 residues. The CDR3 reads CASSPSRRWLNTEAFF. The CDR3 bases are TGTGCCAGCAGCCCGAGTAGGCGGTGGTTGAACACTGAAGCTTTCTTT.

Many counts were recorded for this clonotype. The V call is TRBV7-2, the J call TRBJ1-1; D ambiguous. Trimming cost V 1 base and J 3 bases, with 9 bases left between them. The CDR3 extends over 14 amino acids. CDR1 SGHTA and CDR2 FQGNSA come from the germline V gene. The CDR3 nucleotides read TGTGCCAGCAGCTTAGAAGGGTTGGACACTGAAGCTTTCTTT. Its protein is CASSLEGLDTEAFF. Full variable domain (missing parts from reference TRBV7-2 and TRBJ1-1): GAGVSQSPSNKVTEKGKDVELRCDPISGHTALYWYRQSLGQGLEFLIYFQGNSAPDKSGLPSDRFSAERTGGSVSTLTIQRTQQEDSAVYLCASSLEGLDTEAFFGQGTRLTVV.

This clonotype was picked up many times. The chain carries TRBV27 and TRBJ1-2; D uncertain. The length of the CDR3 is 13 residues. Trimming removed 6 bases from V and 3 bases from J, with 11 bases in between. Germline-derived CDR1 and CDR2 are MNHEY and SMNVEV (reference sequence). The CDR3 is CASRPTADYGYTF. The CDR3 DNA is TGTGCCAGCAGGCCCACCGCGGACTATGGCTACACCTTC.

The rearrangement uses TRBV6-5 and TRBJ2-5, with D perhaps matching TRBD1 (6 bases). Germline CDR1 reads MNHEY; CDR2 reads SVGAGI. This CDR3 contains 15 residues. The germline V and J ends were trimmed by 5 bases and 5 bases, with 18 bases remaining between them. The CDR3 sequence: CASSHVVGARETQYF. CDR3 bases: TGTGCCAGCAGTCACGTCGTGGGGGCGCGTGAGACCCAGTACTTC.

This clonotype occurred many times. V is TRBV6-5 and J is TRBJ1-4; no clear D. The CDR3 sequence is 15 residues long. The V gene lost 2 bases and the J gene lost 5 bases, with 12 bases spanning the gap. Germline CDR1 MNHEY, CDR2 SVGAGI. Here the CDR3 reads CASSYLVTRNEKLFF. The DNA for the CDR3 is TGTGCCAGCAGTTACCTGGTGACAAGGAATGAAAAACTGTTTTTT.

Comment on this clonotype: This could be a read error, since a much larger clone is one nucleotide away. The chain couples TRBV5-6 to TRBJ1-1; no clear D. Between the trimmed V and J ends, which lost 3 bases and 6 bases, there was a span of 9 bases. The germline V gene has CDR1 SGHDT and CDR2 YYEEEE. The CDR3 runs to 12 residues. The CDR3 spells CASSYDPAEAFF. The CDR3 nucleotides read TGTGCCAGCAGCTACGACCCGGCTGAAGCTTTCTTT.

This chain links TRBV12-3 or TRBV12-4 with TRBJ1-5; D ambiguous. The germline V and J ends were trimmed by 6 bases and 6 bases, with 15 bases remaining between them. CDR3 length: 14 amino acids. CDR3 sequence: CASSTRLTAQPQHF. The DNA for the CDR3 is TGTGCCAGCAGCACCCGACTGACGGCTCAGCCCCAGCATTTT.

The chain joins TRBV28 to TRBJ1-1; 9 bases are shared with TRBD1. Germline assignment: CDR1 MDHEN and CDR2 SYDVKM. Unmatched junction bases numbered 12, after V lost 6 bases and J lost 4 bases. This CDR3 has 16 amino acids. This CDR3 reads CASRGVPRTGVTEAFF. CDR3 DNA: TGTGCCAGCAGGGGGGTTCCGCGGACAGGGGTCACTGAAGCTTTCTTT. The whole variable domain, filled in from reference TRBV28 and TRBJ1-1, reads DVKVTQSSRYLVKRTGEKVFLECVQDMDHENMFWYRQDPGLGLRLIYFSYDVKMKEKGDIPEGYSVSREKKERFSLILESASTNQTSMYLCASRGVPRTGVTEAFFGQGTRLTVV.

This clonotype turned up a few times. This chain's CDR3 is CASSFRLYNEQFF. The CDR3 DNA follows: TGTGCCAGCAGTTTTCGGCTATACAATGAGCAGTTCTTC. The rearrangement joins TRBV27 to TRBJ2-1; no reliable D call. CDR3 size: 13 residues. Germline V gene lookup returns CDR1 MNHEY and CDR2 SMNVEV (reference sequence). V dropped 3 bases and J dropped 4 bases, with 7 bases sitting between them.

In this sample, this clonotype turned up many times. CDR3 nucleotide sequence: TGCAGTGCTAGAGATGTGACCCGTGGCCCAGATACGCAGTATTTT. Encoded protein: CSARDVTRGPDTQYF. J is TRBJ2-3 and V is TRBV20-1; D gene uncertain. The CDR3 is 15 residues long. In germline, CDR1 is DFQATT, CDR2 SNEGSKA (reference sequence). Trimming removed 0 bases from V and 4 bases from J, with 14 bases in between.

The chain couples TRBV27 to TRBJ2-7, with D perhaps matching TRBD2 (5 bases). From germline, CDR1 is MNHEY and CDR2 SMNVEV (reference sequence). The ends were cut back, 3 bases at V and 2 bases at J, with 11 bases in the middle. This CDR3 region has 14 residues. The CDR3 sequence: CASSFEGRAYEQYF. For the CDR3, the DNA is TGTGCCAGCAGTTTTGAGGGAAGGGCCTACGAGCAGTACTTC.

The chain is built from TRBV25-1 and TRBJ2-1; 7 positions agree with TRBD2. In germline, CDR1 is MGHDK, CDR2 SYGVNS. After removal of 4 bases from V and 9 bases from J, the junction contained 18 bases not matched to a gene. The CDR3 length is 17 residues. CDR3 in DNA: TGTGCCAGCAGTGGTTCGGCGGGAGTTAGTTTCGGGAGTGAGCAGTTCTTC. Translating gives CASSGSAGVSFGSEQFF. Looking up the rest from reference TRBV25-1 and TRBJ2-1 gives the full variable domain: EADIYQTPRYLVIGTGKKITLECSQTMGHDKMYWYQQDPGMELHLIHYSYGVNSTEKGDLSSESTVSRIRTEHFPLTLESARPSHTSQYLCASSGSAGVSFGSEQFFGPGTRLTVL.

The rearrangement links TRBV7-2 to TRBJ1-3; D gene unclear. Germline V gene lookup returns CDR1 SGHTA and CDR2 FQGNSA. The CDR3 extends over 16 amino acids. V was shortened by 1 base and J by 0 bases, with 10 bases between the two germline ends. The CDR3 DNA sequence: TGTGCCAGCAGCTTAGGGTACACGAGCTCTGGAAACACCATATATTTT. It is translated as CASSLGYTSSGNTIYF.

The chain carries TRBV7-9 and TRBJ2-7; TRBD2 matches 10 bases. The CDR3 is made up of 16 amino acids. The V gene end was trimmed by 1 base and the J gene end by 0 bases; junction bases not matched to a gene: 3. Germline CDR1 is SEHNR and CDR2 is FQNEAQ (reference sequence). The CDR3 DNA is TGTGCCAGCAGCTTAGGGACTAGCGGCCTCTCCTACGAGCAGTACTTC. Encoded protein: CASSLGTSGLSYEQYF. The variable domain in full, with the rest retrieved from reference TRBV7-9 and TRBJ2-7, is DTGVSQNPRHKITKRGQNVTFRCDPISEHNRLYWYRQTLGQGPEFLTYFQNEAQLEKSRLLSDRFSAERPKGSFSTLEIQRTEQGDSAMYLCASSLGTSGLSYEQYFGPGTRLTVT.

This clonotype occurred many times. The gene calls are TRBV20-1 and TRBJ2-4; 7 bases map to TRBD2. The CDR3 sequence is 15 residues long. Germline trimming cut 0 bases from V and 9 bases from J; bases unmatched to any gene: 11. Germline V gene lookup returns CDR1 DFQATT and CDR2 SNEGSKA (reference sequence). The CDR3 DNA follows: TGCAGTGCTAGAGATGTTACTAGAGGGAGGGGCATTCAGTACTTC. It codes for CSARDVTRGRGIQYF.

This clonotype was counted between two and nine times. The chain couples TRBV5-6 to TRBJ1-5; D not resolved. CDR3 length equals 15 residues. Trimming stripped 0 bases from V and 0 bases from J, with 7 bases between. The germline V gene encodes CDR1 SGHDT and CDR2 YYEEEE. CDR3 DNA: TGTGCCAGCAGCTTGGGAGTGAGTAGCAATCAGCCCCAGCATTTT. Translating gives CASSLGVSSNQPQHF. Using reference TRBV5-6 and TRBJ1-5 for the parts outside the CDR3, the full variable domain is DAGVTQSPTHLIKTRGQQVTLRCSPKSGHDTVSWYQQALGQGPQFIFQYYEEEERQRGNFPDRFSGHQFPNYSSELNVNALLLGDSALYLCASSLGVSSNQPQHFGDGTRLSIL.